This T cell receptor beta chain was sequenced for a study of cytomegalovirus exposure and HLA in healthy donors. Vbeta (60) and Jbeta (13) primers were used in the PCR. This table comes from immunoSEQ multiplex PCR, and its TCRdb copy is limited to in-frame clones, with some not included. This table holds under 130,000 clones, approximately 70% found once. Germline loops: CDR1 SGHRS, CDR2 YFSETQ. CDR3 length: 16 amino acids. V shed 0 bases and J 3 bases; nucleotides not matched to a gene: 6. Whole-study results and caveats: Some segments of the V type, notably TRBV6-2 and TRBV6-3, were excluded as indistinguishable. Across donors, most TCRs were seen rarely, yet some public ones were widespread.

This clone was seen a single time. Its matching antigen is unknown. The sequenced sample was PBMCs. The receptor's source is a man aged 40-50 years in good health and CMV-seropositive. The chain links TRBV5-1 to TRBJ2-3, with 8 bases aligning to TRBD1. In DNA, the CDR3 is TGCGCCAGCAGCTTGGGTCGGACAGGGAGGACAGATACGCAGTATTTT. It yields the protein CASSLGRTGRTDTQYF.